Each of the 16 T cell receptor beta chains below was sequenced from the same sample in a study of blood T cell repertoires in COVID-19. The data were produced by immunoSEQ multiplex PCR, yet TCRdb's version contains in-frame clones alone and is incomplete. The sample yields approximately 260,000 clones, around 87% seen once. The sample was peripheral blood. The origin of the receptors is a man aged 60 to 75 who had recovered from COVID-19.

At least ten counts were recorded for this clone. The chain combines TRBV3-1 (or the pseudogene TRBV3-2) with TRBJ2-3, with 11 nucleotides matching TRBD2. V was pared by 2 bases and J by 0 bases, with 4 bases of the junction left unmatched. Germline V gene sequence: CDR1 LGHDT, CDR2 YNNKEL (reference sequence). CDR3 size: 17 residues. The CDR3: CASSQTSGGPSTDTQYF. The CDR3 coding sequence is TGTGCCAGCAGCCAAACTAGCGGGGGCCCTAGCACAGATACGCAGTATTTT.

The gene calls are TRBV3-1 (or the pseudogene TRBV3-2) and TRBJ2-5; no definite D call. Trimming removed 4 bases at V and 7 bases at J, with 19 bases between. The germline V gene has CDR1 LGHDT and CDR2 YNNKEL (reference sequence). There are 15 residues in the CDR3. The CDR3 here is CASSPLYLGTGTQYF. The CDR3 DNA reads as TGTGCCAGCAGCCCTTTGTACCTAGGAACGGGGACCCAGTACTTC.

The chain recombines TRBV24-1 with TRBJ2-1; 7 nucleotides match TRBD2. The germline gives CDR1 KGHDR, CDR2 SFDVKD. The ends lost 5 bases at V and 1 base at J; junction bases unmatched: 4. The CDR3 is 15 residues long. DNA for the CDR3: TGTGCCACCAGTGCAGGGAGGGGATCCTACAATGAGCAGTTCTTC. Its protein product is CATSAGRGSYNEQFF.

The chain joins TRBV27 to TRBJ2-3; no reliable D call. The germline gives CDR1 MNHEY, CDR2 SMNVEV (reference sequence). The CDR3 is 15 amino acids. The V end lost 4 bases, the J end lost 4 bases, and 15 bases lay between the germline ends. Here the CDR3 reads CASSSLLLFPDTQYF. The CDR3 coding sequence is TGTGCCAGCAGTTCTCTCCTGTTATTCCCAGATACGCAGTATTTT.

This sequence joins TRBV21-1 and TRBJ1-2; TRBD1 is the table's D call and was not checked against the DNA. TRBV21-1 is tagged as a pseudogene. CDR3 size: 17 residues. DNA for the CDR3: TGTGCCAGCAGCACCTCCAGGGGGCGCGAGAGTTCCTATGGCTACACCTTC. Its translation: CASSTSRGRESSYGYTF.

The chain has TRBV24-1 and TRBJ1-2; TRBD1 matches 11 bases. Germline CDR1 reads KGHDR; CDR2 reads SFDVKD. This CDR3 has 15 residues. V lost 5 bases and J lost 8; bases outside the gene matches: 9. The CDR3 coding sequence is TGTGCCACCAGTGCCGGGACAGGGGGTTCGCGGGGCTACACCTTC. Protein: CATSAGTGGSRGYTF.

The count of this clone is one. This chain joins TRBV19 and TRBJ1-2, with D maybe TRBD1 (6 bases). With 8 bases removed from V and 6 bases from J, the gap between germline ends came to 13 bases. The CDR3 has 12 residues. Germline V gene lookup returns CDR1 LNHDA and CDR2 SQIVND (reference sequence). CDR3 protein: CASQGDINGYTF. Here the CDR3 DNA reads TGTGCCAGTCAAGGGGACATAAATGGCTACACCTTC.

The chain combines TRBV7-8 with TRBJ2-3; TRBD2 agrees at 10 bases. The germline CDR1 and CDR2 sequences are SGHVS and FQNEAQ. CDR3 size: 15 residues. V lost 5 bases and J lost 4; bases outside the gene matches: 6. As DNA, the CDR3 is TGTGCCAGCAGCGTACTAGCGGGGTCCTCAGATACGCAGTATTTT. The encoded protein is CASSVLAGSSDTQYF.

This chain uses TRBV3-1 (or the pseudogene TRBV3-2) with TRBJ2-7; the D gene is possibly TRBD2 (6 bases). This CDR3 has 15 amino acids. Germline CDR1 LGHDT, CDR2 YNNKEL (reference sequence). Trimming pared 1 base from V and 5 bases from J, leaving 15 bases between. The DNA for the CDR3 is TGTGCCAGCAGCCAAGGGGAACGGGGGTTACACGAGCAGTACTTC. Translation gives CASSQGERGLHEQYF.

A single count supports this clone. Relative to the germline gene, one junction end is altered; a read error may explain this. The chain joins TRBV12-3 or TRBV12-4 to TRBJ2-3, with D possibly TRBD2 on 5 matching bases. CDR3 length: 12 residues. This CDR3 is CASSSGKDAQYF. In DNA, the CDR3 is TGTGCCAGCAGTTCCGGGAAAGATGCGCAGTATTTT.

This clone was observed many times. The chain recombines TRBV7-2 with TRBJ1-2, with D uncertain. CDR1 is SGHTA and CDR2 is FQGNSA in the germline V gene. V was cut by 5 bases and J by 6 bases, with 16 bases left in between. The CDR3 extends over 14 amino acids. In DNA, the CDR3 is TGTGCCAGCAGCCCCCAACAGTTCTCCGATGGCTACACCTTC. It encodes CASSPQQFSDGYTF.

The J gene is TRBJ2-3, the V gene TRBV6-5, with no clear D. Germline V CDR1 and CDR2: MNHEY, SVGAGI. Trimming pared 2 bases from V and 2 bases from J, leaving 11 bases between. The CDR3 has 15 residues. The CDR3 DNA reads TGTGCCAGCAGTTACGGTCAGACAAACACAGATACGCAGTATTTT. The encoded protein is CASSYGQTNTDTQYF.

This chain links TRBV5-6 with TRBJ2-2, with TRBD2 identical over 9 bases. Trimming cost V 1 base and J 7 bases; bases outside gene matches: 5. Germline CDR1 reads SGHDT; CDR2 reads YYEEEE. The CDR3 covers 15 residues. The CDR3 loop is CASSLRGGANGELFF. CDR3 nucleotides: TGTGCCAGCAGCTTGCGCGGGGGGGCTAACGGGGAGCTGTTTTTT.

CDR3 in amino acids: CASSQDMSPLHF. The DNA for the CDR3 is TGTGCCAGCAGCCAAGATATGTCACCCCTCCACTTT. The chain joins TRBV3-1 (or the pseudogene TRBV3-2) to TRBJ1-6, with D hard to call. CDR1 is LGHDT and CDR2 is YNNKEL in the germline V gene (reference sequence). V lost 0 bases to trimming and J lost 10 bases, with 4 bases between them. This CDR3 has 12 residues.

The CDR3 loop is CASSRSGLAVTYEQYF. The CDR3 bases are TGTGCCAGTAGCCGGTCGGGACTAGCGGTTACCTACGAGCAGTACTTC. The rearrangement links TRBV19 to TRBJ2-7; 11 bases are a match to TRBD2. V was clipped by 6 bases and J by 2 bases; unmatched bases: 9. Germline V gene data show CDR1 as LNHDA and CDR2 as SQIVND (reference sequence). The CDR3 is 16 amino acids.

The rearrangement joins TRBV2 to TRBJ1-6; D may be TRBD1 (6 bases). The CDR3 totals 17 residues. V shed 4 bases and J shed 9 bases, with 22 bases lying between them. In germline, CDR1 is SNHLY, CDR2 FYNNEI. Here the CDR3 reads CASSVGSIRGSGSPLHF. The CDR3 nucleotides read TGTGCCAGCAGTGTCGGATCGATAAGGGGGTCGGGTTCACCCCTCCACTTT.